This record covers a single T cell receptor beta chain. Its antigen is unidentified. The use of genomic DNA as template underpinned the TCR beta VDJ and CDR3 profiling. Each CDR3 protein gets one entry after TCRdb re-called the reads with MiXCR. The data show around 200,000 distinct CDR3 sequences, under 55% seen once. The CDR3 runs to 13 residues. Trimming took 8 bases from V and 2 from J, leaving 11 bases between them. This sample was taken from a study of CD8+CD57+ T cells in acquired aplastic anemia. Whole-study results and caveats: With respect to CD8+ Simpson's diversity, patients and controls did not differ significantly.

Flow cytometry had shown expanded CD8+CD57+ cells in the patients chosen for sequencing. The chain combines TRBV12-3 or TRBV12-4 with TRBJ2-3, with D hard to call. This TCR was recovered from a human donor with aplastic anemia. Sample: sorted CD4+, CD8+, or CD8+CD57+ T cells (not recorded which) from PBMCs. CDR3 sequence: CASARWATDTQYF. The CDR3 DNA is TGTGCCAGCGCTCGGTGGGCCACAGATACGCAGTATTTT.